Listed below are T cell receptor beta chains from one sample, sequenced in a study of patients and donors after allogeneic stem cell transplantation. TCRdb analysed the RT-PCR reads with MiXCR anew, one entry per CDR3 protein. The sample has 10,000 to 15,000 distinct CDR3 sequences; about 25% are singletons. The sequenced sample consisted of blood, either unsorted or a sorted T cell fraction (not recorded which). These receptor sequences come from a human donor who was either an allogeneic HSCT recipient or a stem cell or donor lymphocyte infusion donor (not recorded which). It is not recorded whose cells these are; they may come from a transplant donor. CDR3s include the opening cysteine and the closing phenylalanine or tryptophan. A D gene is named only where the DNA matches it firmly. For some rows the clone size is stated as once, few or many, or as a class when expanded; others skip it.

length	V	D	size	J	CDR3	DNA
14	TRBV27	.	.	TRBJ1-5	CASSSTGGGQPQHF	TGTGCCAGCAGTTCTACAGGAGGTGGTCAGCCCCAGCATTTT
16	TRBV6-5	.	.	TRBJ2-1	CASSRLGGRTYNEQFF	TGTGCCAGCAGCCGGCTTGGGGGACGAACCTACAATGAGCAGTTCTTC
11	TRBV29-1	.	.	TRBJ2-1	CSGVRNNEQFF	TGCAGCGGGGTCAGAAACAATGAGCAGTTCTTC
15	TRBV12-3/TRBV12-4	TRBD1	.	TRBJ1-1	CASSLGDRPWAEAFF	TGTGCCAGCAGTTTAGGGGACAGGCCGTGGGCTGAAGCTTTCTTT
15	TRBV19	TRBD2	few	TRBJ2-1	CASKGVAGLGTEQFF	TGTGCCAGTAAAGGGGTAGCGGGACTGGGTACGGAGCAGTTCTTC
14	TRBV25-1	.	.	TRBJ1-2	CASSDRQSAWGYTF	TGTGCCAGCAGCGATCGACAGTCGGCCTGGGGCTACACCTTC
14	TRBV4-2	.	many	TRBJ1-2	CASSQELRGEGYTF	TGTGCCAGCAGCCAAGAGTTGCGAGGGGAGGGCTACACCTTC
13	TRBV5-1	.	.	TRBJ1-1	CASSLPGHTEAFF	TGCGCCAGCAGCTTACCGGGACACACTGAAGCTTTCTTT
15	TRBV10-3	.	.	TRBJ1-3	CAISESAVSGNTIYF	TGTGCCATCAGTGAGTCGGCAGTCTCTGGAAACACCATATATTTT
13	TRBV5-1	.	few	TRBJ2-1	CASSLKQVGEQFF	TGCGCCAGCAGCCTTAAACAGGTGGGTGAGCAGTTCTTC
15	TRBV4-3	.	.	TRBJ2-2	CASSLQPSRAGELFF	TGCGCCAGCAGCCTACAACCTTCCAGGGCCGGGGAGCTGTTTTTT
17	TRBV4-3	.	few	TRBJ2-3	CASSQGGRERSTDTQYF	TGCGCCAGCAGCCAAGGCGGACGGGAGCGGAGCACAGATACGCAGTATTTT
14	TRBV27	.	.	TRBJ1-4	CASKGVVANEKLFF	TGTGCCAGCAAAGGGGTTGTGGCTAATGAAAAACTGTTTTTT